The clone carrying this T cell receptor (beta chain) was seen more than once but under ten times. Its antigen is as yet unknown. Only in-frame clones appear in the TCRdb table, and some are missing; sequencing was by immunoSEQ multiplex PCR. The sample has about 46,000 clones, approximately 90% seen once; the top ten hold 1.1%. The CDR3 is made up of 14 amino acids. Trimming removed 1 base from V and 2 bases from J, with 5 bases in between. Germline CDR1 reads MNHNS; CDR2 reads SASEGT. This sample is part of a study of T cell responses to AZD1222 COVID-19 vaccine. Study-level results: Only six people who got AZD1222 tested seropositive at baseline.

The source is an adult who received the AZD1222 COVID-19 vaccine. The chain recombines TRBV6-1 with TRBJ1-4; no definite D call. Here the sequenced sample was peripheral blood, taken 28 days after the second AZD1222 dose. In nucleotides, the CDR3 is TGTGCCAGCAGTGAAGTAGGTACTAATGAAAAACTGTTTTTT. Translation: CASSEVGTNEKLFF.